These 7 T cell receptor beta chains came from one sample sequenced in a study of neurological immune-mediated disorders. TCRdb reanalysed the 5' RACE reads using MiXCR and keeps one entry per CDR3 protein. The sample records about 92,000 distinct CDR3 sequences, approximately 3.5% being singletons. Material for sequencing was PBMCs. All receptors derive from a woman aged 50 to 65 with multiple sclerosis.

This clonotype was detected ten times or more. Here the CDR3 DNA reads TGTGCCAGCAGCGTACGGCCGGCGGGACACGAGCAGTACTTC. Encoded protein: CASSVRPAGHEQYF. The chain couples TRBV9 to TRBJ2-7; D perhaps matches TRBD2 (6 bases). The CDR3 extends over 14 amino acids. V shed 1 base and J shed 5 bases, with 13 bases lying between them. The germline gives CDR1 SGDLS, CDR2 YYNGEE.

This clonotype appeared many times. This chain connects TRBV7-2 to TRBJ1-4, with D unresolved. Germline lookup yields CDR1 SGHTA and CDR2 FQGNSA. Trimming cost V 0 bases and J 8 bases, with 10 bases left between them. This CDR3 comprises 14 residues. This CDR3 reads CASSLAGVREKLFF. The DNA for the CDR3 is TGTGCCAGCAGCTTAGCCGGGGTCCGGGAAAAACTGTTTTTT.

This clonotype appeared many times. This chain joins TRBV20-1 and TRBJ2-7, with TRBD2 matching 7 bases. The junction had 13 bases not matched to a gene; V was cut back by 5 bases and J by 3 bases. Germline CDR1 and CDR2: DFQATT and SNEGSKA (reference sequence). The CDR3 loop spans 15 amino acids. The CDR3 coding sequence is TGCAGTGCTGGGGAGACGGGCGGGGGTTTCTACGAGCAGTACTTC. Its translation: CSAGETGGGFYEQYF.

This clonotype occurred many times. CDR3 DNA: TGTGCCAGCAGCACGGTATACGAGCAGTACTTC. As protein: CASSTVYEQYF. The chain is built from TRBV7-2 and TRBJ2-7, with D unclear. Germline values: CDR1 SGHTA, CDR2 FQGNSA. Trimming stripped 5 bases from V and 4 bases from J, with 6 bases between. CDR3 length: 11 amino acids.

Ten or more counts support this clonotype. The chain joins TRBV20-1 to TRBJ1-2; no reliable D call. The CDR3 runs to 13 residues. Trimming removed 1 base at V and 0 bases at J, with 6 bases between. Germline CDR1 reads DFQATT; CDR2 reads SNEGSKA (reference sequence). CDR3 coding DNA: TGCAGTGCTAGAGGCATAACTAACTATGGCTACACCTTC. The encoded protein is CSARGITNYGYTF.

The V and J genes are TRBV2 and TRBJ2-7; D possibly corresponds to TRBD2 (7 bases). The germline gives CDR1 SNHLY, CDR2 FYNNEI. Trimming removed 3 bases from V and 4 bases from J, with 13 bases in between. This CDR3 region has 14 residues. The DNA for the CDR3 is TGTGCCAGCAGTGATCATGGGGGGGCATACGAGCAGTACTTC. Translating it yields CASSDHGGAYEQYF.

This clonotype was counted ten times or more. This chain uses TRBV5-1 with TRBJ2-7; D possibly corresponds to TRBD1 (6 bases). V was trimmed by 4 bases and J by 0 bases, leaving 11 bases between them. CDR1 SGHRS and CDR2 YFSETQ come from the germline V gene. CDR3 size: 14 residues. Here the CDR3 DNA reads TGCGCCAGCAGCACAAACAGGGCCTCCTACGAGCAGTACTTC. Protein sequence: CASSTNRASYEQYF.